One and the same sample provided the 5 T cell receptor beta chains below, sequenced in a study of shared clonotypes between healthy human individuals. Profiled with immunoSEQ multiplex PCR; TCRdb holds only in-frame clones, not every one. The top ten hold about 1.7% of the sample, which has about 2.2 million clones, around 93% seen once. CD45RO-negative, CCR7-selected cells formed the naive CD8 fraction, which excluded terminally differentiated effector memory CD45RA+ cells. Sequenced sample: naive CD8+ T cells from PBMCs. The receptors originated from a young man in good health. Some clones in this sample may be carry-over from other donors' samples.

The CDR3 loop reads CASSVGSGQGRQFF. The CDR3 DNA reads TGTGCCAGCAGCGTAGGAAGTGGGCAAGGTAGACAGTTCTTC. The chain recombines TRBV9 with TRBJ2-1; the D is unclear. The germline V and J ends were trimmed by 0 bases and 13 bases, with 17 bases remaining between them. Germline loops: CDR1 SGDLS, CDR2 YYNGEE. The CDR3 loop spans 14 amino acids.

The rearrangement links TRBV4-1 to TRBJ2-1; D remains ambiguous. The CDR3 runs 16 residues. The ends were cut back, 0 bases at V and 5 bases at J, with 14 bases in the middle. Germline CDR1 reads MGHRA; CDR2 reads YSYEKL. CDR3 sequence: CASSQESSWSDNEQFF. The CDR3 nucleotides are TGCGCCAGCAGCCAAGAATCTAGTTGGTCAGACAATGAGCAGTTCTTC.

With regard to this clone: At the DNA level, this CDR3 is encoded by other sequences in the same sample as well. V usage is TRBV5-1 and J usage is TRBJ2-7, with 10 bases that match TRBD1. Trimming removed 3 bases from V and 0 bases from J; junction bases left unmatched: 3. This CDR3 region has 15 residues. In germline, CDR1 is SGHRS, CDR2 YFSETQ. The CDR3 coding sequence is TGCGCCAGCAGCTGGGGACAGGGGAGCTCCTACGAGCAGTACTTC. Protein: CASSWGQGSSYEQYF.

The DNA of the CDR3 is TGTGCCAGTAGTATAATGCATCAGGGGAGACACGAGCAGTACTTC. Its translation: CASSIMHQGRHEQYF. The chain is built from TRBV19 and TRBJ2-7, with TRBD1 as a possible D gene (6 bases). Germline V lookup: CDR1 LNHDA, CDR2 SQIVND (reference sequence). This CDR3 has 15 amino acids. V was cut by 2 bases and J by 5 bases, with 16 bases left in between.

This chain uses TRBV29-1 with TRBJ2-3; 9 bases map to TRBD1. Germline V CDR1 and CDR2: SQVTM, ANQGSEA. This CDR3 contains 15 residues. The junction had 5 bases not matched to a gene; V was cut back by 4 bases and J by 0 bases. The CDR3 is CSVGRTGASTDTQYF. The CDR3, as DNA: TGCAGCGTTGGGCGGACAGGGGCTAGCACAGATACGCAGTATTTT.